The clone carrying this T cell receptor beta chain was counted between two and nine times. Its antigen is as yet unknown. Blood was collected once per donor into heparin, averaging approximately 110 mL. cDNA synthesis used the whole RNA isolate, giving expressed TCRB sequences. Measured with immunoSEQ multiplex PCR; TCRdb has only the in-frame clones, and not every one. The table lists around 160,000 clones, 48% of them singletons. V shed 2 bases and J 6 bases; nucleotides not matched to a gene: 3. The CDR3 sequence is 14 residues long. The germline V gene has CDR1 MNHEY and CDR2 SMNVEV (reference sequence). These data are taken from a study of beta chain features in type 1 diabetes. Whole-study findings and limits: The cDNA sequencing approach could over-represent high-TCR-expressing cells. With patients and controls alike, PCR might favor shorter templates to an equal degree.

The sample consisted of Tregs from blood. The sequence derives from a man aged 18 to 29 in good health. This rearrangement joins TRBV27 to TRBJ2-2; 7 nucleotides align to TRBD2. CDR3 DNA sequence: TGTGCCAGCAGTTTACCCGGACTAGCCGGGGAGCTGTTTTTT. It translates to CASSLPGLAGELFF.